The clone carrying this TCR beta chain was counted a few times. The V gene's germline CDR1 is SGDLS and CDR2 YYNGEE. V lost 0 bases to trimming and J lost 7 bases, with 17 bases between them. The CDR3 contains 15 residues. TCRdb reanalysed the RT-PCR reads using MiXCR and keeps one entry per CDR3 protein. The sample records fewer than 800,000 distinct CDR3 sequences, more than 13% being singletons. This chain uses TRBV9 with TRBJ2-7; a possible D gene is TRBD2 (5 bases). The sequencing input was memory CD4+ T cells from blood. The source is a female donor in good health, serving as a healthy control. CDR3 DNA: TGTGCCAGCAGCGTAGATGGGTACCTCGAGGGAGAGCAGTACTTC. It codes for CASSVDGYLEGEQYF.